This TCR beta chain was found in a study of blood T cell repertoires in COVID-19. For the study at large: The study drew acute and convalescent COVID-19 samples from the United States, Italy and Spain.

Trimming removed 4 bases from V and 7 bases from J, with 19 bases in between. Germline V gene sequence: CDR1 LNHDA, CDR2 SQIVND (reference sequence). The CDR3 is made up of 15 amino acids. Study members were between roughly 18 and 100 years old and lived in some 22 US regions. Produced via immunoSEQ multiplex PCR; TCRdb's table is partial and in-frame only. The sample shows some 380,000 clones, 88% of them seen only once. This rearrangement joins TRBV19 to TRBJ2-5; a weak D match, TRBD2 (6 bases). This clonotype originated in a middle-aged woman with acute COVID-19. The specimen sequenced was PBMCs or T cells enriched from blood (not recorded which). CDR3 bases: TGTGCCAGTAGTACGCGGGGAGCCCAGGGCATGACCCAGTACTTC. Its protein product is CASSTRGAQGMTQYF.